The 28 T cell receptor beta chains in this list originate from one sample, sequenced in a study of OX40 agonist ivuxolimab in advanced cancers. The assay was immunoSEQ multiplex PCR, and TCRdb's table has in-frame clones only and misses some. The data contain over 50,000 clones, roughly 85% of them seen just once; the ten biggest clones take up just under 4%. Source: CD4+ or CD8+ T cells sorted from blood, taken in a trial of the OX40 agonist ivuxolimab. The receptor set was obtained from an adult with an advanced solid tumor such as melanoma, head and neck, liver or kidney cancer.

The CDR3 sequence: CASSLVVYEQYF. CDR3 sequence (DNA): TGTGCCAGCAGCTTGGTGGTCTACGAGCAGTACTTC. The chain employs TRBV5-8 and TRBJ2-7; D uncertain. The germline V and J ends were trimmed by 0 bases and 3 bases, with 4 bases remaining between them. CDR3 length: 12 residues. Germline V gene data show CDR1 as SGHTS and CDR2 as YDEGEE.

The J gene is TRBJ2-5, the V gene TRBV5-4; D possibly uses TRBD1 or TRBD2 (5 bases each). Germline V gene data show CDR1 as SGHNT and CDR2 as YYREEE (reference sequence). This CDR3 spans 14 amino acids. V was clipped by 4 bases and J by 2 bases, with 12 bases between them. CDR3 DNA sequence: TGTGCCAGCAGCCTACAGGAGGCACAAGAGACCCAGTACTTC. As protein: CASSLQEAQETQYF.

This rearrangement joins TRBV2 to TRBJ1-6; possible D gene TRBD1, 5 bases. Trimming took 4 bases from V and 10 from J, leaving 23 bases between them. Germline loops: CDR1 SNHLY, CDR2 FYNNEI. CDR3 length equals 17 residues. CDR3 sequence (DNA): TGTGCCAGCAGTGTTCAGGGAACGAGGAATTCGAACTCACCCCTCCACTTT. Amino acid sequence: CASSVQGTRNSNSPLHF.

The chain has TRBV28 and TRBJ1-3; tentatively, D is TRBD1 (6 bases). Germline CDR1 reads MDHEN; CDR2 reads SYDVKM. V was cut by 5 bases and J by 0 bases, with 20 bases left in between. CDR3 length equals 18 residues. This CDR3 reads CASSTRTALRNSGNTIYF. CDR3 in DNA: TGTGCCAGCAGTACCCGGACAGCCCTCCGTAACTCTGGAAACACCATATATTTT.

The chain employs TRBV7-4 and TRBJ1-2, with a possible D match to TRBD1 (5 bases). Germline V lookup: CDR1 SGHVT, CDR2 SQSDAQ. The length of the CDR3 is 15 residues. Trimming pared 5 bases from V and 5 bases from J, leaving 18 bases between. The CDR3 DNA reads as TGTGCCAGCAGCCCTCCCCAGGTTAGGGGATATGGCTACACCTTC. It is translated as CASSPPQVRGYGYTF. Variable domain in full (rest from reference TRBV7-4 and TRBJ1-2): GAGVSQSPRYKVAKRGRDVALRCDSISGHVTLYWYRQTLGQGSEVLTYSQSDAQRDKSGRPSGRFSAERPERSVSTLKIQRTEQGDSAVYLCASSPPQVRGYGYTFGSGTRLTVV.

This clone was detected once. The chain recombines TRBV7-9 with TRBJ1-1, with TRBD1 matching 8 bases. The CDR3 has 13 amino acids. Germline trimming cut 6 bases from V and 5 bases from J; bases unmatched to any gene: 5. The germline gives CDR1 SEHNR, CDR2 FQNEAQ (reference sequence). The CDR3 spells CASSGQGATEAFF. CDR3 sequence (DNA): TGTGCCAGCAGTGGTCAGGGGGCGACTGAAGCTTTCTTT.

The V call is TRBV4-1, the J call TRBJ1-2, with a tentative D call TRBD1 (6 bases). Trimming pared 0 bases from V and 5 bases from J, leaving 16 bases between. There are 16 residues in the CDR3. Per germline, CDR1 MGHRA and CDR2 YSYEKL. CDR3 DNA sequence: TGCGCCAGCAGCCAAGACTCAGGGGAGCTATTGTATGGCTACACCTTC. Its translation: CASSQDSGELLYGYTF.

The DNA for the CDR3 is TGTGCCAGCAGCCTCCGGCGCTCCTACGAGCAGTACTTC. This codes for CASSLRRSYEQYF. The gene calls are TRBV7-2 and TRBJ2-7; D is ambiguous. Germline-derived CDR1 and CDR2 are SGHTA and FQGNSA. This CDR3 spans 13 amino acids. Trimming stripped 5 bases from V and 0 bases from J, with 8 bases between.

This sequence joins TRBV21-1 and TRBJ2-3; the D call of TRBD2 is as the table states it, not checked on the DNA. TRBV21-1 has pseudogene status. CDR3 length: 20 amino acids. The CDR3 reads CASSLSGLAGTNLSTDTQYF. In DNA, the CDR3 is TGTGCCAGCAGCCTCTCGGGACTAGCGGGAACAAACCTTAGCACAGATACGCAGTATTTT.

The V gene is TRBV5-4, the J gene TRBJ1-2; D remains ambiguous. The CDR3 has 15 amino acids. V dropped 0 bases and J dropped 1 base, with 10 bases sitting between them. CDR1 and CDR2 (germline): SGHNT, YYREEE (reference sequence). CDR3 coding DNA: TGTGCCAGCAGCTTGGGGGCCGGCGGTAACTATGGCTACACCTTC. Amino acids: CASSLGAGGNYGYTF.

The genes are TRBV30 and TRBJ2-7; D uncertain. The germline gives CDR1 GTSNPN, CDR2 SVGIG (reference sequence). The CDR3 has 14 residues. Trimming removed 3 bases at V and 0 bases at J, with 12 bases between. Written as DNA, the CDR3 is TGTGCCTGGAGGGCCACCCACCGCTCCTACGAGCAGTACTTC. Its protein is CAWRATHRSYEQYF.

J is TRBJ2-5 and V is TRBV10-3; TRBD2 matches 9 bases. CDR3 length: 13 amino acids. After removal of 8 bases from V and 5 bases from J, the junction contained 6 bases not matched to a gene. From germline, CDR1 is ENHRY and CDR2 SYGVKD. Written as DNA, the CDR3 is TGTGCCATCGGCGGGGGGGGCGATGAGACCCAGTACTTC. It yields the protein CAIGGGGDETQYF.

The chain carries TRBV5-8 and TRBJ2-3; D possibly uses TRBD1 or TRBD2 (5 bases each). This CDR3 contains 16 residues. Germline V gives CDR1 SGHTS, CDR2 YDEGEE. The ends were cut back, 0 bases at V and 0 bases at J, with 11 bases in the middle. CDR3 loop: CASSLGGTTSTDTQYF. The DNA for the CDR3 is TGTGCCAGCAGCTTGGGTGGGACGACTAGCACAGATACGCAGTATTTT.

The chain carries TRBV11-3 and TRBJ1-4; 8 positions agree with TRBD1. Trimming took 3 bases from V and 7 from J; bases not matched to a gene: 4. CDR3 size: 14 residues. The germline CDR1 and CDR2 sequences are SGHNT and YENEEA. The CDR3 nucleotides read TGTGCCAGCAGCTTCCAGGGGGCCGGTGAAAAACTGTTTTTT. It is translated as CASSFQGAGEKLFF.

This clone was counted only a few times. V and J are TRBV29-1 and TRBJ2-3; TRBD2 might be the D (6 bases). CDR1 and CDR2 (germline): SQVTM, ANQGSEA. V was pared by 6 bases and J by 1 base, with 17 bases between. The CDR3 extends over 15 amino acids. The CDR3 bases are TGCAGCGTGGCAGGAGGGCCGACCCGCACAGATACGCAGTATTTT. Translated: CSVAGGPTRTDTQYF.

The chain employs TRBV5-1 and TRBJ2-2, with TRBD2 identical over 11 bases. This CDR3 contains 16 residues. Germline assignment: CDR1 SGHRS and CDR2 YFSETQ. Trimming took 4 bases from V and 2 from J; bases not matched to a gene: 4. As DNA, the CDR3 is TGCGCCAGCAGCCTACTAGCGGGGGTAAACACCGGGGAGCTGTTTTTT. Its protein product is CASSLLAGVNTGELFF.

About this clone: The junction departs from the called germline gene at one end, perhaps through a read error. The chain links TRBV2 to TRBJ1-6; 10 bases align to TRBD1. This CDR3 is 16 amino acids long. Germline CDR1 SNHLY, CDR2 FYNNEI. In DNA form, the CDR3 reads TGTGCCAGCAGGGAAGGTGGGACAGGGGCTGATTCACCCCTCCACTTT. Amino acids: CASREGGTGADSPLHF.

The CDR3 DNA reads as TGTGCCAGCAGCTTATCAGGGACCAGATCACCCCTCCACTTT. Translating gives CASSLSGTRSPLHF. J is TRBJ1-6 and V is TRBV11-2, with TRBD1 as a possible D gene (5 bases). This CDR3 region has 14 residues. Trimming cost V 2 bases and J 10 bases, with 12 bases left between them. Germline-derived CDR1 and CDR2 are SGHAT and FQNNGV.

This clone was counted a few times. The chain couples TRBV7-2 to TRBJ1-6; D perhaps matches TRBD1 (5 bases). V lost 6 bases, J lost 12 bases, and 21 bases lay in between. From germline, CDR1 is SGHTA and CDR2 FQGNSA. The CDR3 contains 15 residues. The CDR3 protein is CASSYRGPQLGPLHF. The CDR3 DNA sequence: TGTGCCAGCAGTTACCGGGGACCGCAATTAGGACCCCTCCACTTT.

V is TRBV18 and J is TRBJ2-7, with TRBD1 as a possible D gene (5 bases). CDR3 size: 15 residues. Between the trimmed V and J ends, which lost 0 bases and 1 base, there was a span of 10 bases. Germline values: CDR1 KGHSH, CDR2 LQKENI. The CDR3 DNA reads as TGTGCCAGCTCACCACCGGAGACAGTATCCTACGAGCAGTACTTC. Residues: CASSPPETVSYEQYF. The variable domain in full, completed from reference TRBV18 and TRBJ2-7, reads NAGVMQNPRHLVRRRGQEARLRCSPMKGHSHVYWYRQLPEEGLKFMVYLQKENIIDESGMPKERFSAEFPKEGPSILRIQQVVRGDSAAYFCASSPPETVSYEQYFGPGTRLTVT.

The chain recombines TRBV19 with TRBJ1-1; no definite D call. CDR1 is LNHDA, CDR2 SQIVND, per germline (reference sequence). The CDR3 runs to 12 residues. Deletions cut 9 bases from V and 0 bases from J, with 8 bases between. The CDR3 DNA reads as TGTGCCAGCAGAAATATGAACACTGAAGCTTTCTTT. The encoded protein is CASRNMNTEAFF.

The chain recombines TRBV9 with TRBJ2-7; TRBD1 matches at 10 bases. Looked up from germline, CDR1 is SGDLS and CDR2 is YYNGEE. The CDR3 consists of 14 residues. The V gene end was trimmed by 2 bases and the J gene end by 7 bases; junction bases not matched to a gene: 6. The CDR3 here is CASSVGTGAGEQYF. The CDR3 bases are TGTGCCAGCAGCGTTGGGACAGGGGCGGGAGAGCAGTACTTC.

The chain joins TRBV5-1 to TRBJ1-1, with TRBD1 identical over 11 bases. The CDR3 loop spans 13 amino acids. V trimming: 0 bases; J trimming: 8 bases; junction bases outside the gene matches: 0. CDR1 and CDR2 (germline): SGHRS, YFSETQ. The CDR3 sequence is CASSLGTGGEAFF. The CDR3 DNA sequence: TGCGCCAGCAGCTTGGGGACAGGGGGCGAAGCTTTCTTT.

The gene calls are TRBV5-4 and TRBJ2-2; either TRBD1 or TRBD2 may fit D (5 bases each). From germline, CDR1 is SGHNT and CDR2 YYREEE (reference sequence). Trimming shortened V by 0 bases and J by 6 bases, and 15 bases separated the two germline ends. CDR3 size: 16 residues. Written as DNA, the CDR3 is TGTGCCAGCAGCTTGGGGCCCAGGGAGAAATCCGGGGAGCTGTTTTTT. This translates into CASSLGPREKSGELFF.

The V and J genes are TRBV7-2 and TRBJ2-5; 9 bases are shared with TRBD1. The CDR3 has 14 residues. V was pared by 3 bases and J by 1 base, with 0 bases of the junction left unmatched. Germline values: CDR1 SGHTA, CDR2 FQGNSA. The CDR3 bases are TGTGCCAGCAGCTTGGACAGGGGCCAAGAGACCCAGTACTTC. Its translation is CASSLDRGQETQYF. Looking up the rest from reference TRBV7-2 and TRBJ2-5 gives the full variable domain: GAGVSQSPSNKVTEKGKDVELRCDPISGHTALYWYRQSLGQGLEFLIYFQGNSAPDKSGLPSDRFSAERTGGSVSTLTIQRTQQEDSAVYLCASSLDRGQETQYFGPGTRLLVL.

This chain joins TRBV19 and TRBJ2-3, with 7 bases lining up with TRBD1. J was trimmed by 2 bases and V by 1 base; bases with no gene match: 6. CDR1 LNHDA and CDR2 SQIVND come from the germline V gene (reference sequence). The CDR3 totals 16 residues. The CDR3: CASSIGGGPTTDTQYF. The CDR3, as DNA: TGTGCCAGTAGTATAGGAGGGGGCCCCACCACAGATACGCAGTATTTT.

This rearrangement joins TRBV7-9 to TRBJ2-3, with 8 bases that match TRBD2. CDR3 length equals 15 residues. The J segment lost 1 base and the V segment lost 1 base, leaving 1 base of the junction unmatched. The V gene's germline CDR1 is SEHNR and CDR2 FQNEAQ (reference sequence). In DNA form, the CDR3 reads TGTGCCAGCAGCTTAGTACTAGCGGGCACAGATACGCAGTATTTT. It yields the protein CASSLVLAGTDTQYF.

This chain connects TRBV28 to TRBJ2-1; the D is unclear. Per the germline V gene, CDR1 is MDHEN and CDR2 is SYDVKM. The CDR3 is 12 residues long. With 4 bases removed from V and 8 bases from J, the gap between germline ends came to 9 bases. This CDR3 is CASSYEFYEQFF. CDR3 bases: TGTGCCAGCAGTTATGAGTTCTATGAGCAGTTCTTC.